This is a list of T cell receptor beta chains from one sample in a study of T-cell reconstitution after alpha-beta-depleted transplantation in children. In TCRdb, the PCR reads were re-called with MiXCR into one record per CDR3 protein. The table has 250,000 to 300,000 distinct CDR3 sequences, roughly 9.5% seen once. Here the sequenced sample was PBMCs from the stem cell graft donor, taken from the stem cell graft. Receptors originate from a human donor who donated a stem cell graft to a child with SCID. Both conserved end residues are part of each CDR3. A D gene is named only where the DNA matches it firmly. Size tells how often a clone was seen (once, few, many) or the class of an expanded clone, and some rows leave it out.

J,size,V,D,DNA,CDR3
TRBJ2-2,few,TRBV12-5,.,TGTGCTAGTGGTTTGGTACGTCAGGCCACCGGGGAGCTGTTTTTT,CASGLVRQATGELFF
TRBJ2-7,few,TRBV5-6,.,TGTGCCAGCAGCTGGACGGGCAGATACGAGCAGTACTTC,CASSWTGRYEQYF
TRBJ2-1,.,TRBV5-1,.,TGCGCCAGCAGCTTGGCCCGGGACCGCGGAGAGTACAATGAGCAGTTCTTC,CASSLARDRGEYNEQFF
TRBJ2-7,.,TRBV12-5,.,TGTGCTAGTGGGCTTACGTGGGACGCCTACGAGCAGTACTTC,CASGLTWDAYEQYF
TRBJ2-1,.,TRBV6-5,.,TGTGCCAGCAGTTACTCGAGGTTGTTGGTGGGGCCGGAGTTCTTC,CASSYSRLLVGPEFF
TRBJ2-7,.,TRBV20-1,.,TGCAGTGCATTGACCCTCTACGAGCAGTACTTC,CSALTLYEQYF
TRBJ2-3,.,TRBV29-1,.,TGCACCGTATCAGAGTCGGGCAGGGTGACAGATACGCAGTATTTT,CTVSESGRVTDTQYF
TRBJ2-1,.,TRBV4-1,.,TGCGCCAGCAGCCAAGGTGTGGGCGGGGTAACCTATGAGCAGTTCTTC,CASSQGVGGVTYEQFF
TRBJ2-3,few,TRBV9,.,TGTGCCAGCAGCGATTGGGGGCCCGCAGATACGCAGTATTTT,CASSDWGPADTQYF
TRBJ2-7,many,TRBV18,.,TGTGCCAGCTCACCAATTCGTGACAGCTACGAGCAGTACTTC,CASSPIRDSYEQYF
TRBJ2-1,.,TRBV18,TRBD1,TGTGCCAGCTCACGCTACGGGACAGCCCCTAACAATGAGCAGTTCTTC,CASSRYGTAPNNEQFF
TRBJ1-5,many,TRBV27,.,TGTGCCAGCAGCACAGGCAATCAGCCCCAGCATTTT,CASSTGNQPQHF
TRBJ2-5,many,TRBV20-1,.,TGCAGTGCTAGTCCGGGACTTGAGACCCAGTACTTC,CSASPGLETQYF
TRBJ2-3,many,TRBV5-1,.,TGCGCCAGCAGCTTGGGAGCGGTGACAGATACGCAGTATTTT,CASSLGAVTDTQYF
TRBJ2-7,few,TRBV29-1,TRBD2,TGCAGCGTTCCTAGGGGACTAAACTCCTACGAGCAGTACTTC,CSVPRGLNSYEQYF
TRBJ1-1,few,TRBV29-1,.,TGCAGCGTTGTTGGCCGGCTGAACACTGAAGCTTTCTTT,CSVVGRLNTEAFF
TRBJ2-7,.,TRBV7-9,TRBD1,TGTGCCAGCAGCGGGACAGGGGGCTCCGAGCAGTACTTC,CASSGTGGSEQYF
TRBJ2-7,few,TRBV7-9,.,TGTGCCAGCAGCTTACAACCCTACGAGCAGTACTTC,CASSLQPYEQYF
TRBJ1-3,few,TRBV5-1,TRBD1,TGCGCCAGCAGCTTGGGACAGGGATACGGGTACACCATATATTTT,CASSLGQGYGYTIYF
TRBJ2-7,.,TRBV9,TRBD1,TGTGCCAGCAGAGACAAAACATCGGGACAGCACTCCTACGAGCAGTACTTC,CASRDKTSGQHSYEQYF
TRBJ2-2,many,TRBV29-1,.,TGCGTTGTGGGCCCTCCCTCCGCCGGGGAGCTGTTTTTT,CVVGPPSAGELFF
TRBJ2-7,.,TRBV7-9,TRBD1,TGTGCCAGCAGCTCAGAGGGACAGGGGATTCTTTCGTGGGAGCAGTACTTC,CASSSEGQGILSWEQYF
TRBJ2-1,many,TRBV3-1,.,TGTGCCAGCAGCCAAAAAGCGGTGGATGAGCAGTTCTTC,CASSQKAVDEQFF
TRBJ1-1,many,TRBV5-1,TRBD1,TGCGCCAGCAGCGGGACAGGGGTGAACACTGAAGCTTTCTTT,CASSGTGVNTEAFF
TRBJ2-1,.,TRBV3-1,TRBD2,TGTGCCAGCAGCCAAGCATTTGATAGCGGGGGAAGAAATGAGCAGTTCTTC,CASSQAFDSGGRNEQFF
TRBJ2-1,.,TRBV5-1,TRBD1,TGCGCCAGCAGCGGGGGACAGGGAATTACCGATGAGCAGTTCTTC,CASSGGQGITDEQFF
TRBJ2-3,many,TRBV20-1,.,TGCAGTGCTAGAGGGGTGGGCGATACGCAGTATTTT,CSARGVGDTQYF
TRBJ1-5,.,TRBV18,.,TGTGCCAGCTCACCTCTGGGGGATCAGCCCCAGCATTTT,CASSPLGDQPQHF
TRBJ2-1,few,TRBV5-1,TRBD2,TGCGCCAGCAGCTCCTCCGGACTAGCGGTCAATGAGCAGTTCTTC,CASSSSGLAVNEQFF
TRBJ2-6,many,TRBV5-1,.,TGCGCCAGCAGCTCGGGTCAGGCGTCGGGGGCCAACGTCCTGACTTTC,CASSSGQASGANVLTF
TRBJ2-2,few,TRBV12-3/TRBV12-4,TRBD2,TGTGCCAGCAGTGAAAGCGGGGGGGCCGACACCGGGGAGCTGTTTTTT,CASSESGGADTGELFF
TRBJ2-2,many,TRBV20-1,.,TGCAGTGCTAGGGGTGGACGGTATAGGGGCGGGGAGCTGTGTTTT,CSARGGRYRGGELCF
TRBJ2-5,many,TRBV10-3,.,TGTGCCATCAGTGAGATCGGGGGAACCCAAGAGACCCAGTACTTC,CAISEIGGTQETQYF
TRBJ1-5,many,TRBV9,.,TGTGCCAGCAGCGTAGCCCCCAATCAGCCCCAGCATTTT,CASSVAPNQPQHF
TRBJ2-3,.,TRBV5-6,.,TGTGCCATCAGCCCTGGGCCGCTCAGCTTCACAGATACGCAGTATTTT,CAISPGPLSFTDTQYF
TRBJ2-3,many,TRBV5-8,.,TGTGCCAGCTCGGCAGGCGGGACCCGCACAGATACGCAGTATTTT,CASSAGGTRTDTQYF
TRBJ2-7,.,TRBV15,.,TGTGCCACCAGCAGTTCTCCCGGGGCCTCCTACGAGCAGTACTTC,CATSSSPGASYEQYF
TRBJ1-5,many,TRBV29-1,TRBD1,TGCAGCGTTCTAGACAGGGGAGGTGATCAGCCCCAGCATTTT,CSVLDRGGDQPQHF
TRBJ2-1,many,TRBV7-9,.,TGTGCCAGCAGCTTAGGTACGTTTGAGCAGTTCTTC,CASSLGTFEQFF
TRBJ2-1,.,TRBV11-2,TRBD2,TGTGCCAGCAGCACTACTAGCGGGGGGGCCTCTGAGCAGTTCTTC,CASSTTSGGASEQFF